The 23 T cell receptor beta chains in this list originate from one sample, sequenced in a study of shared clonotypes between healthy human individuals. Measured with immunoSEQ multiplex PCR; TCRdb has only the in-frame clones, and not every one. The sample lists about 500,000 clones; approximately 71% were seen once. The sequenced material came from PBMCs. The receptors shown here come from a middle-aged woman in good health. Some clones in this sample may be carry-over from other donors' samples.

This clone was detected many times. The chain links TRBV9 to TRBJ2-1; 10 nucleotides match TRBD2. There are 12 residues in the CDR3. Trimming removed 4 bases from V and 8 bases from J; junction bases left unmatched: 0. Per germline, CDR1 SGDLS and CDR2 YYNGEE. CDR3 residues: CASSTSGDEQFF. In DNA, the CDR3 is TGTGCCAGCAGCACTAGCGGGGATGAGCAGTTCTTC.

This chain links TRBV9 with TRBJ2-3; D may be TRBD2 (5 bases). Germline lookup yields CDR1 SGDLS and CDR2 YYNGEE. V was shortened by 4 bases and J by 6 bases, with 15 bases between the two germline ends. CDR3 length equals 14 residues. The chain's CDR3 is CASSLEGGLDTQYF. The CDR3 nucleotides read TGTGCCAGCAGCCTCGAGGGTGGGTTGGATACGCAGTATTTT.

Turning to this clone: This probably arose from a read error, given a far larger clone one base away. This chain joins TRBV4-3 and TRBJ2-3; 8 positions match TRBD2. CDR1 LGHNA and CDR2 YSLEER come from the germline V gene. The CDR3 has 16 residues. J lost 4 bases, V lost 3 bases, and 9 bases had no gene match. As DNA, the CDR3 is TGCGCCAGCAGCCATGATAGGGGACTAGGCGCAGATACGCAGTATTTT. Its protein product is CASSHDRGLGADTQYF.

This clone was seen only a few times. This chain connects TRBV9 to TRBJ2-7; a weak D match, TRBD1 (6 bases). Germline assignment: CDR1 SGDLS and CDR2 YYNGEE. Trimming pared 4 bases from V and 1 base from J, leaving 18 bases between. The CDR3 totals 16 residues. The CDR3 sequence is CASSPEPGHFSYEQYF. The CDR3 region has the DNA TGTGCCAGCAGCCCAGAGCCGGGACATTTTTCCTACGAGCAGTACTTC.

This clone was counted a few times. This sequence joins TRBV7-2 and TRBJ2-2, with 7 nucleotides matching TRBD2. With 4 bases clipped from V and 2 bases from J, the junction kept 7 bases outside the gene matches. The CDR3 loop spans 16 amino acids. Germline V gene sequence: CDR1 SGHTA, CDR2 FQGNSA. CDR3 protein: CASSSGRGGNTGELFF. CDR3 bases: TGTGCCAGCAGCTCGGGGAGGGGCGGAAACACCGGGGAGCTGTTTTTT. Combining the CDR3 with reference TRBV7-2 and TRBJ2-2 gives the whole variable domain GAGVSQSPSNKVTEKGKDVELRCDPISGHTALYWYRQSLGQGLEFLIYFQGNSAPDKSGLPSDRFSAERTGGSVSTLTIQRTQQEDSAVYLCASSSGRGGNTGELFFGEGSRLTVL.

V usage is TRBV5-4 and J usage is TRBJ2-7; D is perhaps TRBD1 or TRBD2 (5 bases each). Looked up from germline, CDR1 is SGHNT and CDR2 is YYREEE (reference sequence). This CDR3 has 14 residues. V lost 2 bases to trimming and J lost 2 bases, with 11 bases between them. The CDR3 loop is CASSFSGTPYEQYF. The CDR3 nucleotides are TGTGCCAGCAGCTTTTCCGGGACCCCCTACGAGCAGTACTTC.

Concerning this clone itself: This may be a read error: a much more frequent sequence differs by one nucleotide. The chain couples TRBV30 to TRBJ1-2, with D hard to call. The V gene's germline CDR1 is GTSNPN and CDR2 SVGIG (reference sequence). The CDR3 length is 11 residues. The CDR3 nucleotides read TGTGCCGGGGAGATAAACTATGGCCACACCTTC. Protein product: CAGEINYGHTF.

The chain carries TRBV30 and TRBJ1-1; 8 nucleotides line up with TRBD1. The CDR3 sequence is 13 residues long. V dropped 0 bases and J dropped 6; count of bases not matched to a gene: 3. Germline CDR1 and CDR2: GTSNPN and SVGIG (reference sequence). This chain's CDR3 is CAWSVSGGSEAFF. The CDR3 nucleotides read TGTGCCTGGAGTGTGTCAGGGGGCTCTGAAGCTTTCTTT.

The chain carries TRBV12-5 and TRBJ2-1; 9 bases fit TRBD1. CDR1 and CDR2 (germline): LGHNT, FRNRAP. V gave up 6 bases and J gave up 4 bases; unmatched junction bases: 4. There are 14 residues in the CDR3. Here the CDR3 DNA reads TGTGCTAGTGGCCCGGGACAGGGATACAATGAGCAGTTCTTC. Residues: CASGPGQGYNEQFF.

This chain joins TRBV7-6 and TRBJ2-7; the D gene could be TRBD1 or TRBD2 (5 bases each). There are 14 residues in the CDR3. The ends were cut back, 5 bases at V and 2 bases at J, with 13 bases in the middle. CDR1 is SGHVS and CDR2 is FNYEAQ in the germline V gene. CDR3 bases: TGTGCCAGCAGCCCTCGGCCGGGGCCCTACGAGCAGTACTTC. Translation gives CASSPRPGPYEQYF.

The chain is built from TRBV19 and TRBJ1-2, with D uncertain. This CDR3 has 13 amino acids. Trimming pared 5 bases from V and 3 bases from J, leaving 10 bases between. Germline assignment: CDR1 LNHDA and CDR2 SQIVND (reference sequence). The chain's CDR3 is CASSPGRDYGYTF. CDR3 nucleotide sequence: TGTGCCAGTAGTCCCGGACGGGACTATGGCTACACCTTC.

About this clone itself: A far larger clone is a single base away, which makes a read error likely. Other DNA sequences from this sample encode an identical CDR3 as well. In nucleotides, the CDR3 is TGCAGCGTTGGGGGGCAGGGTAGTGGCTACACCTTT. It specifies CSVGGQGSGYTF. V and J are TRBV29-1 and TRBJ1-2; perhaps TRBD1 as D (6 bases). There are 12 residues in the CDR3. Germline CDR1 and CDR2: SQVTM and ANQGSEA.

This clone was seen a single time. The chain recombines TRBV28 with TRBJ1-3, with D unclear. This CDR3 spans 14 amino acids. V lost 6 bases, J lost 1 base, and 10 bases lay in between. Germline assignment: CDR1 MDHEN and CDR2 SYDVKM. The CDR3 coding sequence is TGTGCCAGCAGGCCTGATTTATCTGGAAACACCATATATTTT. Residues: CASRPDLSGNTIYF.

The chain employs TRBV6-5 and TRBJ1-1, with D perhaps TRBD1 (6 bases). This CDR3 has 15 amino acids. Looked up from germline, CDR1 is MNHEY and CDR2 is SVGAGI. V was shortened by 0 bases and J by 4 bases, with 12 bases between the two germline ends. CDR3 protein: CASSYSGAGVTEAFF. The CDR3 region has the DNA TGTGCCAGCAGTTACTCGGGGGCAGGGGTCACTGAAGCTTTCTTT.

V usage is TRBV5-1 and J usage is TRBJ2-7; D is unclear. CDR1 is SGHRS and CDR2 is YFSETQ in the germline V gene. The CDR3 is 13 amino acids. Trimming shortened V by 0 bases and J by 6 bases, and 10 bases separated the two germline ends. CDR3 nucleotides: TGCGCCAGCAGCTTGGAGTCCGCTACCGAGCAGTACTTC. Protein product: CASSLESATEQYF.

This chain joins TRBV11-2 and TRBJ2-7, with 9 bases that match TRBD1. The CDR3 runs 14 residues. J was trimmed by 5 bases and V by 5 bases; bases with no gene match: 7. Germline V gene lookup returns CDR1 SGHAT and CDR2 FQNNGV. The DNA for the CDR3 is TGTGCCAGCAGCCTGGACAGGGGAGGGAACGAGCAGTACTTC. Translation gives CASSLDRGGNEQYF.

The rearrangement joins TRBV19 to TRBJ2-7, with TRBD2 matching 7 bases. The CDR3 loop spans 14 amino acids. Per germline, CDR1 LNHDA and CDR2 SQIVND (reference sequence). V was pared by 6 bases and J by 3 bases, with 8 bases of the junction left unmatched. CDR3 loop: CASRDKRGNYEQYF. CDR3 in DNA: TGTGCCAGTAGGGATAAGCGGGGCAACTACGAGCAGTACTTC.

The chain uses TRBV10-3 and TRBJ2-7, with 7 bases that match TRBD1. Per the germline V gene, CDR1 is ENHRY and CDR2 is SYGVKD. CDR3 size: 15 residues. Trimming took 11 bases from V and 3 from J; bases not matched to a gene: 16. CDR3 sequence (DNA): TGTGCCGAACACCCTGGTGACAGGGATTGCTACGAGCAGTACTTC. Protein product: CAEHPGDRDCYEQYF.

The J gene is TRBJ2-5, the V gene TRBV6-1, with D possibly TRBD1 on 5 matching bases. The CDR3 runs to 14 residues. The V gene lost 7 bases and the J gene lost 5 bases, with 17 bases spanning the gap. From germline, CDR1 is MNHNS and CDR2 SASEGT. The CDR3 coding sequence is TGTGCCAGCAAGGTGGAGCAGGGCCGGGAGACCCAGTACTTC. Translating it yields CASKVEQGRETQYF.

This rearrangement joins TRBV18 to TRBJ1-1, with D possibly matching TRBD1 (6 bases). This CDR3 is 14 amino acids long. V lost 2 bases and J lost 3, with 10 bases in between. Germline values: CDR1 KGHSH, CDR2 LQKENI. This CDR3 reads CASSPRTADTEAFF. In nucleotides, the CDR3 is TGTGCCAGCTCACCAAGGACAGCCGACACTGAAGCTTTCTTT.

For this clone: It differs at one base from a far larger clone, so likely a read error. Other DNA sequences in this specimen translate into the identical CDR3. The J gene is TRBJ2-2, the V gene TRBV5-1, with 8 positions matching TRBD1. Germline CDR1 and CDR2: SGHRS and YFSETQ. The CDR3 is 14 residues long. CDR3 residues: CASTPDRAGGELFF. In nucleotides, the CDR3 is TGCGCCAGCACCCCGGACAGGGCTGGCGGGGAGCTGTTCTTT.

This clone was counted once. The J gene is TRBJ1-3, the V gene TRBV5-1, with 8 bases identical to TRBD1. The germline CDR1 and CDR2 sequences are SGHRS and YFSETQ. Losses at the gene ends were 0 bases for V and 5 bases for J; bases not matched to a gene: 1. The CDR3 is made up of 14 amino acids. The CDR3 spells CASSLGQGRNTIYF. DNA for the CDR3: TGCGCCAGCAGCTTGGGACAGGGGCGAAACACCATATATTTT.

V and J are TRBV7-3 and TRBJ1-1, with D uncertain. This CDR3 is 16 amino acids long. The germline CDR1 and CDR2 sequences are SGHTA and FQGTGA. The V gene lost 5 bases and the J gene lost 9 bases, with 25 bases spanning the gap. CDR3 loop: CASSQIRQYRGKKAFF. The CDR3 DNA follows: TGTGCCAGCAGCCAAATCCGTCAATATCGAGGGAAAAAAGCTTTCTTT.